This TCR beta chain was retrieved from a study of cytomegalovirus exposure and HLA in healthy donors listed by TCRdb under 2017. For the study in its entirety: According to an earlier analysis of several hundred of the donors, 150 million to 200 million T cells yielded approximately 120 million unique TCR beta sequences and around 280 Gb of sequence data. To study patterns of TCR occurrence, a later analysis re-analyzed previously published TCR beta repertoires from several hundred donors and added high-resolution HLA genotyping. The aim of the study was to test whether cataloging public T cell receptors could identify signatures of past pathogen exposure. Rather than using new phenotypic data, the later analysis identified candidate immune exposures from TCR beta sequences and from how often those sequences occurred across donors. Every repertoire in the discovery cohort had been generated on one and the same sequencing platform. In addition to the first cohort of about 650 subjects, a separate validation cohort of approximately 130 different subjects was used. Class I and class II HLA loci were covered by the typing at four-digit resolution. Five DR-DQ haplotypes were treated as single units for association and clustering because of strong linkage in the cohort. Across about 380 genotyped donors of the cohort, an average of roughly 250,000 unique TCR beta nucleotide sequences per donor were sequenced, and around 19% of those sequences were non-productive. High-throughput TCR immunosequencing, statistical association of individual TCRs with disease status, and machine learning were combined to predict cytomegalovirus infection status. The study profiled the T cell repertoires of under 700 subjects by immunosequencing and related them to cytomegalovirus serostatus. Donor age, sex, ethnicity and CMV serostatus were compiled together with the repertoire data. Among the roughly 400 genotyped donors, about 83% belonged to the genetic ancestry cluster associated with self-reported Caucasian donors. About 280 gigabases of sequencing data and tens of millions of unique TCR sequences were included in an early release covering roughly 700 HLA-typed donors. A later genetic analysis used genome-wide SNP genotypes for about 65% of the roughly 670 donors, treating that subset as a discovery cohort. The number of donors typed differed by locus, with roughly 620-630 for A, B, C, DRB1 and DQB1, approximately 500 for DQA1, approximately 580 for DPA1, and around 430 for DPB1. To decide whether each TCR beta V gene segment behaved as functional or pseudogenic, an earlier analysis of several hundred of the donors relied on high-throughput TCR beta sequencing. Summary of the overall study and its limitations: A cluster of highly shared sequence variants was judged likely to represent a technical artifact of the sequencing pipeline. Because HLA typing was missing for some donors at each locus, association tests included only the typed subset. The only immune exposure information available for the cohort was CMV serostatus. V-gene and J-gene trimming of TCR beta chains was associated with a missense DCLRE1C variant in a later genetic analysis, and the association was replicated in an independent cohort. In a later analysis, most CMV-associated TCR beta chains were found to appear HLA-restricted, with HLA associations seemingly driven largely by CMV exposure. In a later analysis, the rate of TCR association differed among HLA loci, with DRB1 alleles having the most associated TCRs and HLA-C alleles having the fewest. Most TCR sequences were observed very rarely across donors, whereas some public TCRs were present in many individuals. The study listed 164 TCR beta chains as associated with cytomegalovirus. A few of the identified cytomegalovirus-associated TCR beta chains were confirmed in vitro to be specific for cytomegalovirus antigens. A further reported finding was that TCR beta sequences accurately predicted the HLA-A and HLA-B alleles for most subjects in the first cohort. Compared with equally common non-associated chains, HLA-associated TCR beta chains in a later analysis were more clonally expanded and had lower generation probabilities. An earlier analysis of 587 of the donors showed that most TCR beta V segments appeared in productive rearrangements either about 90% or about 30% of the time, which broadly matched IMGT annotations. Correlated functional status among segregating V segments might reflect linkage disequilibrium, but an unknown experimental factor could not be ruled out. In this cohort, only TCR beta chains were sequenced, and detectable features were limited by the absence of alpha or paired-chain data. In a later analysis, some 18,000 TCR beta sequences were associated with specific HLA alleles at a false discovery rate of 0.05. The earlier analysis of approximately 590 of the donors excluded 15 to 20 rarely observed V segments, including chromosome 9 orphons, because counts were too low. Cytomegalovirus status was reported to be diagnosed by the classifier with high specificity and sensitivity in both the original and validation cohorts. Sequencing depth was assumed to be roughly uniform across donors in the presence/absence analyses, though that assumption may not hold. The authors suggested that the approach could potentially be generalized to other disease states and immunological phenotypes. Strong co-occurrence of HLA alleles, especially DR and DQ, made assigning TCR associations to individual alleles difficult. Several of the top co-occurrence clusters appeared to be linked to parvovirus B19, influenza, CMV and Epstein-Barr virus, according to a later analysis. In a later genetic analysis, fewer N-insertions in productive TCRs were reported among donors in an Asian-associated ancestry cluster than the roughly 700-donor mean. The 87-base-pair reads could not distinguish some IMGT-functional V segments, including TRBV6-2 and TRBV6-3, so those segments were excluded.

From the cysteine through the phenylalanine, the CDR3 covers 16 amino acids. The DNA shown is the 48-base CDR3, in frame from base 1. V drops 5 bases and J drops 0 bases, leaving 14 bases in between. CDR1 and CDR2, per the germline V gene (reference sequence), are MNHEY and SMNVEV. The cohort was made up of approximately 670 healthy bone marrow donors. Cohort members were all nominally healthy when sampled, although unrecorded immune exposures were likely present. The donor tested CMV seropositive, placing the donor among the 289 seropositive members of the cohort. A peripheral blood sample was collected from each donor, and TCR beta sequencing was performed on peripheral blood mononuclear cells. The Qiagen DNeasy Blood Extraction Kit was used to extract genomic DNA from the blood cell samples. This clone was recorded once. Which antigen it targets is not known. Per-base qualities were not stored, and no clone one base away is much larger.

Library preparation used the immunoSEQ multiplex PCR assay. For the multiplex PCR, a mixture combining 60 forward primers for TCR Vbeta segments and 13 reverse primers for TCR Jbeta segments was used. The CDR3 region of rearranged TCR beta genes was amplified from genomic DNA with a multiplex PCR assay. Amplified TCR beta libraries were sequenced as 87-base-pair reads on the Illumina HiSeq System. The study's processing was this. Across the 640 or so repertoires, a later analysis counted around 80 million unique TCR beta chains, approximately 12 million of which were shared by at least two donors. To remove PCR and sequencing errors, raw reads were error-corrected and collapsed into unique sequences using a nearest-neighbor algorithm that merged closely related sequences. Alignment of CDR3 sequences to IMGT reference sequences was used to assign V, D and J gene segments. Each retained sequence needed at least a six-nucleotide match to both a V gene segment and a J gene segment. A rearrangement counted as productive if the CDR3 had no stop codons and remained in frame with V and J, and every other rearrangement counted as non-productive. CDR3 was defined by IMGT convention, running from the second conserved V-encoded cysteine to the conserved J-encoded phenylalanine. The earlier analysis of a few hundred of the donors excluded any sequence lacking an unambiguous match to a single V gene segment. An earlier analysis of fewer than 750 of the donors called V segments functional above 56.7% productive rearrangements and segregating when the between-donor standard deviation exceeded 5%. A statistical classification framework was developed to diagnose cytomegalovirus status using the catalog of TCR beta chain sequences. In a later analysis, V and J genes were assigned by comparing TCR nucleotide sequences against IMGT/GENE-DB human TR gene sequences. Using the TCRdist pipeline, a later analysis assigned CDR3 sequences along with most-parsimonious VDJ recombination scenarios. A later analysis defined each TCR beta chain by its CDR3 amino acid sequence plus V-gene family, and excluded reads lacking a unique V-gene family. To address suspected cross-contamination and a sequencing artifact, a later analysis removed roughly 640 highly shared, low-generation-probability nucleotide sequences. In a later analysis, a clonal expansion index for each public chain was calculated from normalized within-repertoire ranks of inferred template counts. In a later analysis, generation probabilities were computed with a VDJ recombination model fitted to out-of-frame rearrangements, and the resulting probabilities were checked against IGoR. A later analysis scored TCR-TCR, TCR-HLA and TCR-CMV co-occurrence with hypergeometric tests, applying a repertoire-size bias correction to TCR pairs. To estimate false discovery rates, a later analysis permuted the HLA or CMV assignments 20 times. In a later analysis, co-occurring TCRs were grouped using DBSCAN, with TCRdist sequence similarity added in when clustering inside HLA-allele-positive subsets. Repertoires with fewer than 30,000 or more than 120,000 public chains were left out of co-occurrence clustering, as were roughly five repertoires with anomalous nucleotide sharing. TCRdb stores this immuneACCESS table with in-frame sequences only. Part of the clones is absent; in the studies checked, under half of the shortfall reflects unresolved V genes, and no reason is known for the rest. Clonal size and the V and J genes are those of that table, whereas D and trimming came from the DNA. A total of about 120,000 clones appear in this sample, 65% to 80% of them only once. Approximately 10% of the sample is taken by the ten largest.

Material: PBMCs. The chain employs TRBV27 and TRBJ2-1; a tentative D call is TRBD1 (6 bases match). The clonotype originates from a middle-aged man in good health and CMV-seropositive. For the CDR3, the sequence is CASSPYRESSYNEQFF. The DNA reads as follows: TGTGCCAGCAGTCCGTACAGGGAATCCTCCTACAATGAGCAGTTCTTC.